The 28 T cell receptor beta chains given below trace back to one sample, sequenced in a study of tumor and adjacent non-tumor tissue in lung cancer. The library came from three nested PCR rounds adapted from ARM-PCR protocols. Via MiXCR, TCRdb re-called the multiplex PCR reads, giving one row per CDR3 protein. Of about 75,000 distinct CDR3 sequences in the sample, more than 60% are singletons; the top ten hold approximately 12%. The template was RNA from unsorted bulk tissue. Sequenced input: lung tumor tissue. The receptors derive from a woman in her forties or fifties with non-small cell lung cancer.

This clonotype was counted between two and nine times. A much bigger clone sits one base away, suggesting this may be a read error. CDR3 residues: CSAREQGKSYNVQFF. The CDR3 nucleotides read TGCAGTGCTAGAGAACAGGGTAAATCCTACAATGTGCAGTTCTTC. The chain joins TRBV20-1 to TRBJ2-1; possibly TRBD1 for D (6 bases). This CDR3 has 15 amino acids. Germline CDR1 is DFQATT and CDR2 is SNEGSKA (reference sequence).

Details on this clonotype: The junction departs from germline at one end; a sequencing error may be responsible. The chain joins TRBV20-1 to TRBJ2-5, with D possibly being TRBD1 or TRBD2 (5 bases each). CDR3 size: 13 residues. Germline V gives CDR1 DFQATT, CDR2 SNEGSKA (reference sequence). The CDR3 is CSVRDDHGETQYF. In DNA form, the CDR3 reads TGCAGTGTTAGGGACGACCATGGGGAGACTCAGTACTTC.

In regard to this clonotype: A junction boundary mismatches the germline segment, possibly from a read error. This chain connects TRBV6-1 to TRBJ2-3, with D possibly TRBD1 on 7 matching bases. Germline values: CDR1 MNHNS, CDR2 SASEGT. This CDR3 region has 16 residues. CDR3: CANSPTGYTSTDTLYF. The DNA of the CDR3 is TGTGCCAACAGCCCGACAGGGTATACTAGCACAGATACGCTGTATTTT.

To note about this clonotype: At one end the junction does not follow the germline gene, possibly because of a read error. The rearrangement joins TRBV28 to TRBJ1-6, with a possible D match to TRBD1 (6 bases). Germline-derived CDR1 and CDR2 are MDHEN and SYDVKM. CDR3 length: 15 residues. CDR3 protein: CGSGASGAGNSPLHF. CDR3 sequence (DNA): TGTGGCAGCGGTGCCTCAGGGGCCGGGAATTCACCCCTCCACTTT.

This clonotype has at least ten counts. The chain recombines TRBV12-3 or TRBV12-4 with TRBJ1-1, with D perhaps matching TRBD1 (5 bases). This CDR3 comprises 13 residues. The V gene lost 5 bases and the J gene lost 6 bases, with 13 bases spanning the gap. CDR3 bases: TGTGCCAGCAGTCCGCGTACAGGTGCTGAAGCTTTCTTT. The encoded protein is CASSPRTGAEAFF.

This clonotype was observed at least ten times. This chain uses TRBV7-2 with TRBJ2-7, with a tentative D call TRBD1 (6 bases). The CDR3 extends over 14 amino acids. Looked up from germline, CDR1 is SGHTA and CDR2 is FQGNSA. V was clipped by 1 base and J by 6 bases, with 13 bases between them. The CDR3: CASSLDPWGREQYF. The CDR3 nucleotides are TGTGCCAGCAGCTTAGATCCGTGGGGGCGCGAGCAGTACTTC.

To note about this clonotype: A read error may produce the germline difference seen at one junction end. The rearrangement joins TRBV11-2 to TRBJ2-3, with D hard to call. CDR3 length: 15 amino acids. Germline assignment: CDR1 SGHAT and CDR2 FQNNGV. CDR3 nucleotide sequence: TGCACCAGCAGCTTCGGCGGATGGGCAATAGATACGCAGTATTTT. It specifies CTSSFGGWAIDTQYF. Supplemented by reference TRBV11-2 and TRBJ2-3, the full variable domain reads EAGVAQSPRYKIIEKRQSVAFWCNPISGHATLYWYQQILGQGPKLLIQFQNNGVVDDSQLPKDRFSAERLKGVDSTLKIQPAKLEDSAVYLCTSSFGGWAIDTQYFGPGTRLTVL.

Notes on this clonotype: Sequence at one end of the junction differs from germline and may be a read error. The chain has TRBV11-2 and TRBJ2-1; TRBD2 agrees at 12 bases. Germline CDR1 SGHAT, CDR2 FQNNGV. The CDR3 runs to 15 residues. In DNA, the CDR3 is TGTGCCAACAGATTAGAAGCTAGCGGGAGGGCTGAGCACTTCTTC. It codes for CANRLEASGRAEHFF.

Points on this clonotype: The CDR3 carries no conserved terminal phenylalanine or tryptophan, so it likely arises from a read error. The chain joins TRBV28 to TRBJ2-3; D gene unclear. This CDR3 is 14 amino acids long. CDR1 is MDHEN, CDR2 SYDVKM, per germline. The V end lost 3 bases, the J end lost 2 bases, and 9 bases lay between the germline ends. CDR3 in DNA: TGTGCCAGCAGTTTGGTGCAGGACACAGATACGCAGTATCTT. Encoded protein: CASSLVQDTDTQYL.

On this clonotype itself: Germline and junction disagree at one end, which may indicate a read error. In DNA, the CDR3 is TGTGCCAACAGCTTCGGAGCGTGTGCTCAGTTGAACATCGGGGAGCTGTTTTTT. Translating it yields CANSFGACAQLNIGELFF. The genes are TRBV11-1 and TRBJ2-2; D is unclear. Germline V lookup: CDR1 SGHAT, CDR2 FQDESV (reference sequence). The CDR3 runs 18 residues.

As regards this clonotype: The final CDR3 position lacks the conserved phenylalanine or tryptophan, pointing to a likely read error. The CDR3 region is CVRSTGTGRTYEQYL. CDR3 coding DNA: TGTGTCAGGAGCACCGGGACAGGGCGCACCTACGAGCAGTACCTC. This chain connects TRBV11-2 to TRBJ2-7, with TRBD1 matching 9 bases. CDR1 is SGHAT and CDR2 is FQNNGV in the germline V gene. The CDR3 covers 15 residues.

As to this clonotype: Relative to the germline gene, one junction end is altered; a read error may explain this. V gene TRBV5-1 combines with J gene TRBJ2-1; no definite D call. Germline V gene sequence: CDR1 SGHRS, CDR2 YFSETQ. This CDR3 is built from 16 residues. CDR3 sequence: CASSPFFDGAYNEQLF. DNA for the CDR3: TGCGCCAGCAGCCCATTTTTCGACGGAGCCTACAATGAGCAGTTGTTC. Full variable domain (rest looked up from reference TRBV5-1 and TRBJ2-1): KAGVTQTPRYLIKTRGQQVTLSCSPISGHRSVSWYQQTPGQGLQFLFEYFSETQRNKGNFPGRFSGRQFSNSRSEMNVSTLELGDSALYLCASSPFFDGAYNEQLFGPGTRLTVL.

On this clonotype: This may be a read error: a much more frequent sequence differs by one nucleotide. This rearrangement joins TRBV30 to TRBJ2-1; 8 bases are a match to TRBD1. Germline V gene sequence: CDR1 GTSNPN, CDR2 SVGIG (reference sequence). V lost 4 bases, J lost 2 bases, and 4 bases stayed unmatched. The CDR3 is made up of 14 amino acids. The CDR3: CAWTGGATYNEQFF. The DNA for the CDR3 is TGTGCCTGGACAGGGGGCGCCACCTACAATGAGCAGTTCTTC.

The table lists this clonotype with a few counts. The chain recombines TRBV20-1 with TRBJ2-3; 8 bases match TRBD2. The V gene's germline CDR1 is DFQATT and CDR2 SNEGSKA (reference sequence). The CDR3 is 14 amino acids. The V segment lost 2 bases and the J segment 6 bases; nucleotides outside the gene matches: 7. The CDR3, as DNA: TGCAGTGCTAGAAACAGCGGGAGAGGTGATACGCAGTATTTT. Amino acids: CSARNSGRGDTQYF.

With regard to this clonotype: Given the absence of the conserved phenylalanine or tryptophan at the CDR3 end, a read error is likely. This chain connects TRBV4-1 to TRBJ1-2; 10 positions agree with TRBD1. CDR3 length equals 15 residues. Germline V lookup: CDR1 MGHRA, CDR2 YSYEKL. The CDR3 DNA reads TGCGCCAGCAACCAAGAGACAGGGGGCGGTAGGGGCTACACCCTC. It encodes CASNQETGGGRGYTL.

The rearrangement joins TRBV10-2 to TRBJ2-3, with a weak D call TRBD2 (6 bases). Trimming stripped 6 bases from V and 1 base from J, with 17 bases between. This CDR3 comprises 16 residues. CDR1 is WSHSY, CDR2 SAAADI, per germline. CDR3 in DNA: TGCGCCAGCAGCGGAGAGGAGGGCCGGCGCACAGATACGCAGTATTTT. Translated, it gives CASSGEEGRRTDTQYF.

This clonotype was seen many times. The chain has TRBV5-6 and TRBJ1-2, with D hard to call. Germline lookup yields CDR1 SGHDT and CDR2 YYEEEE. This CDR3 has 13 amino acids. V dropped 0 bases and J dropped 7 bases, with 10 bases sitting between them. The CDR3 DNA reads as TGTGCCAGCAGCTTGGGGACCAGTGCTGGCTACACCTTC. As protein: CASSLGTSAGYTF.

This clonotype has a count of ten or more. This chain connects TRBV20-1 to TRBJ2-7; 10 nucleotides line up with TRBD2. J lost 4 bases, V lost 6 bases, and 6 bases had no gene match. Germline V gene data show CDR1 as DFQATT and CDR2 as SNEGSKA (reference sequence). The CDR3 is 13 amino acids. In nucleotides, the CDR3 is TGCAGTGCCCAGCGGGAGGGATGGTACGAGCAGTACTTC. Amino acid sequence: CSAQREGWYEQYF.

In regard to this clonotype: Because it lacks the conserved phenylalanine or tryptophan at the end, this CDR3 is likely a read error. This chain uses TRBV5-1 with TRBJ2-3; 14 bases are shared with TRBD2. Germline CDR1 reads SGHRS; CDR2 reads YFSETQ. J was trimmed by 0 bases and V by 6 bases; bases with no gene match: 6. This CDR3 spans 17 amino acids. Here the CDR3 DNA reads TGCGCCAGCACCAGGGGACTAGCGGGAGCTAGCACAGATACGCAGTATTTG. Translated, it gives CASTRGLAGASTDTQYL.

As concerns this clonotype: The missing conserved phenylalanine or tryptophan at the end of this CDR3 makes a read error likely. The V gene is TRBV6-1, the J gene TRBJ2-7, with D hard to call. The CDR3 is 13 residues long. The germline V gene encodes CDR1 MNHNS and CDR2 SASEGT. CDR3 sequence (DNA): TGCGCCAGCAGATGGGGTCCCTCCTACGAGCAGTACCTC. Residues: CASRWGPSYEQYL.

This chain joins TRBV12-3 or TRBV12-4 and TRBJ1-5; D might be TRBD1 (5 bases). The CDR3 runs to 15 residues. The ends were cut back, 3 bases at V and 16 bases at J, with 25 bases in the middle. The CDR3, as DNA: TGTGCCAGCAGTTTGGATGGGGGGATTAATCAGCCCCTACATTTT. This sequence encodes CASSLDGGINQPLHF.

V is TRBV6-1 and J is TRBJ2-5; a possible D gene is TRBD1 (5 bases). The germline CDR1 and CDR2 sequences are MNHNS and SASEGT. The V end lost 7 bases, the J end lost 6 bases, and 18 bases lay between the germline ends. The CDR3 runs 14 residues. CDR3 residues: CASNRQWWGQTQYF. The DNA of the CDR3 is TGTGCCAGCAACCGACAATGGTGGGGCCAGACCCAGTACTTC.

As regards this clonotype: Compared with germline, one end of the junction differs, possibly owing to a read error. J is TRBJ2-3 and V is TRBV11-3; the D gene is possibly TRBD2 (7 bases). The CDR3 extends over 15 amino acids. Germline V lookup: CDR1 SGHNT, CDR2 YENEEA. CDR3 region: CASSPLGGGTNTQYF. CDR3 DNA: TGCGCCAGCAGTCCCCTTGGGGGGGGCACAAATACGCAGTATTTT.

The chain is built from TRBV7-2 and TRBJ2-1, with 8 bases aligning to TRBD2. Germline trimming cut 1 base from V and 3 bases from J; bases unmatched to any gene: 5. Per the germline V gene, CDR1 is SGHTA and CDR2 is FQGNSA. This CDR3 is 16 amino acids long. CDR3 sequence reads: CASSLGSSGNYNEQFF. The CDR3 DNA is TGTGCCAGCAGCTTAGGTAGTAGCGGGAACTACAATGAGCAGTTCTTC.

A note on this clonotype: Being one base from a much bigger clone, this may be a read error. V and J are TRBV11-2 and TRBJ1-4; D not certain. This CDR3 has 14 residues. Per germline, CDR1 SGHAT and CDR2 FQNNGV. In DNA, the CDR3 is TGTGTCAGCAGCCCGACCTCAGCTAATGAAAAACTGTTTTTT. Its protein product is CVSSPTSANEKLFF.

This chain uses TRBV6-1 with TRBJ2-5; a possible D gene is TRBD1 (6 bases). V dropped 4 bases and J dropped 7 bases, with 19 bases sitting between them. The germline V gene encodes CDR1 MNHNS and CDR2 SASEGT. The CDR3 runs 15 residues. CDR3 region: CASSACSQGKGTQYF. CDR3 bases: TGTGCCAGCAGTGCATGTTCACAGGGTAAAGGGACCCAGTACTTC.

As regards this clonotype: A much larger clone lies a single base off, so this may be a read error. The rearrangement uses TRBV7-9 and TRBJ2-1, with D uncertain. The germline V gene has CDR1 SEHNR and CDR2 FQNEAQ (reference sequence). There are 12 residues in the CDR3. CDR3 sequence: CATDPKSNEHFF. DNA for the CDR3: TGTGCCACCGACCCTAAATCCAATGAGCATTTCTTC.

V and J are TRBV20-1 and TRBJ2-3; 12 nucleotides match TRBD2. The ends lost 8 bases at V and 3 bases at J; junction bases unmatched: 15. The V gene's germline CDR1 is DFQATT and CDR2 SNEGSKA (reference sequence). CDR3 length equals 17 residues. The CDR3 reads CSTQGASGRAGTDTQYF. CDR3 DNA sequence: TGCAGTACTCAAGGGGCTAGCGGGAGGGCGGGGACAGATACGCAGTATTTT.